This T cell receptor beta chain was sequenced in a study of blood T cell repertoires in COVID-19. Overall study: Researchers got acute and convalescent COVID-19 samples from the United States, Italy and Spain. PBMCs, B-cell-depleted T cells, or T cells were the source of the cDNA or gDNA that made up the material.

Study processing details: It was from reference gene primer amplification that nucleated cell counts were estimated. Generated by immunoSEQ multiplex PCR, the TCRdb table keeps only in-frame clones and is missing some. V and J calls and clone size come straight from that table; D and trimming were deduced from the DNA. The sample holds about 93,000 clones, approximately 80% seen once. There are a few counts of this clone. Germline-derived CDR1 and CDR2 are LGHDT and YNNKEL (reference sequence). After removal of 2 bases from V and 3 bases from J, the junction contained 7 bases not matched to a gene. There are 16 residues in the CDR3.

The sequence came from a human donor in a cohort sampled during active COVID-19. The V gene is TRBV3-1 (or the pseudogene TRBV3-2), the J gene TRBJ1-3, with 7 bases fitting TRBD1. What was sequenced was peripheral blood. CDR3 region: CASSQSRGLGGNTIYF. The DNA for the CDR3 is TGTGCCAGCAGCCAATCTAGGGGGCTAGGTGGAAACACCATATATTTT.